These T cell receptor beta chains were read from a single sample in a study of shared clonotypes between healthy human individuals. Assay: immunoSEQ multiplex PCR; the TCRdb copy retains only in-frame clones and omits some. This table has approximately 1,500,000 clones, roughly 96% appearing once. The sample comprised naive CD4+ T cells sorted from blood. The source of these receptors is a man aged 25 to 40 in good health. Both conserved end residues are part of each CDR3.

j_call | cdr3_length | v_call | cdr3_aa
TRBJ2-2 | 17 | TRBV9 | CASSAQGTSGNTGELFF
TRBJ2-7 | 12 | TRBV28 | CASRQTRDEQYF
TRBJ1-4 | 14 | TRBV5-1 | CASSLEGSGEKLFF
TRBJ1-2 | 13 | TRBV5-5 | CASSLLLQDGYTF
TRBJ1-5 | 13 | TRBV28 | CASMRGRNQPQHF
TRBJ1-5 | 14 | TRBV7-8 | CASSLASRWQPQHF
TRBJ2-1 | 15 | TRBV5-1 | CASATSTSSYNEQFF
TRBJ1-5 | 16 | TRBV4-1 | CASSRAGGANNQPQHF
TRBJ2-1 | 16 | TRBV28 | CASSLRWRGISDEQFF
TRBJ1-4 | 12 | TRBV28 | CASSLRDEKLFF
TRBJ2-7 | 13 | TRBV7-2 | CASSSLETYEQYF
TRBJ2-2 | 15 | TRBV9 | CASSDRDYNTGELFF
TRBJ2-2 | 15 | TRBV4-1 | CASSQDKQVLGELFF
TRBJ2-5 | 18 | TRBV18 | CASSPWFQTTTQQETQYF
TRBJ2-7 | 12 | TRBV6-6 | CASSYQIYEQYF
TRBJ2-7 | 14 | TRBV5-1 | CASSSDGAAYEQYF
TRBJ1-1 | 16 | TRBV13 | CASSLRGARVGTEAFF
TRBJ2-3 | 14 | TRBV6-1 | CASSEGRHTDTQYF
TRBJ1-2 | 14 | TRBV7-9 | CASSPLGGNYGYTF
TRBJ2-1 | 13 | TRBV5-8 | CASSIGTYNEQFF
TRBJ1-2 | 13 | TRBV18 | CASSFDRGDGYTF
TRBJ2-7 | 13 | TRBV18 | CASSPPGSYEQYF
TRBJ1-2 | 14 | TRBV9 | CASSVGRGNYGYTF
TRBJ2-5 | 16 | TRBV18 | CASSLVPGQEKETQYF
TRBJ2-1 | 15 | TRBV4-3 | CASSRAEGAANEQFF
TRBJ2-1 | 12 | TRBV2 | CASSELGDLQFF
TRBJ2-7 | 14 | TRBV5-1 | CASSSGLETPVKYF
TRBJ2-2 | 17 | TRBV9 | CASSFGTSAPNTGELFF
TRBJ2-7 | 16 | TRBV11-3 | CASSHKIPTGTYEQYF
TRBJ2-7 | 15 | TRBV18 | CASSLGQGANYEQYF
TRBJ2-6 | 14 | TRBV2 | CASSVESGANVLTF
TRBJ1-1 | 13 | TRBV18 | CATHATGGTEAFF
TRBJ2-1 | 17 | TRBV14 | CASSQDHGTRTDNEQFF
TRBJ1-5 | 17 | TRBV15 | CATSRNTGTAGNQPQHF
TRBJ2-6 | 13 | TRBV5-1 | CASSYSGANVLTF
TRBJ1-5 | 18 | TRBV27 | CASSRFGTGMIGGQPQHF
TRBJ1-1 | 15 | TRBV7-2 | CASSFAGQGNTEAFF
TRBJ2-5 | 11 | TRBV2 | CASRLAETQYF
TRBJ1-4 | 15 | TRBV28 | CASSLWDRGGEKLFF
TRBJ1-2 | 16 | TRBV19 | CASSPRTGGSLYGYTF
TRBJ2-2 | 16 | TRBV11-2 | CASRPPGLPNTGELFF
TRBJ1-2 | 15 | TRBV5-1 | CASRFSPGEGYGYTF
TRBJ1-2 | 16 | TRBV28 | CASSFIFQVRGGGYTF
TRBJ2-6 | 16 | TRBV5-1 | CASSLAKLPGANVLTF
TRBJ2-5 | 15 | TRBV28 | CASSPRTGWVETQYF
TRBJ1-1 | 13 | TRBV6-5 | CATHRGRGTEAFF
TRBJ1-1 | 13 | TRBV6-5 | CASSYWRGTEAFF
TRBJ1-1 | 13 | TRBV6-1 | CASSEGGDTEAFF
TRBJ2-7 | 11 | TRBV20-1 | CSARKGPEQYF
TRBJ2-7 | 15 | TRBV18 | CASSPRTGKPYEQYF
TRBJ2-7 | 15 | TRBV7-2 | CASSLGVGVPYEQYF
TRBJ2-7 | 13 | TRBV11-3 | CASSWSGAYEQYF
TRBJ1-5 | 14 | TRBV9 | CASSANPVDQPQHF
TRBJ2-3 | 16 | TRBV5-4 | CASSLRRTSGSGTQYF